Given below is one T cell receptor beta chain in context. Its cognate antigen is unknown. cDNA libraries for TRB were generated by 5' RACE incorporating UMI labels. TCRdb reanalyzed the 5' RACE reads, giving one entry per CDR3 protein sequence and no DNA. The sample holds about 120,000 distinct CDR3 sequences. The CDR3 loop spans 15 amino acids. The germline CDR1 and CDR2 sequences are SEHNR and FQNEAQ (reference sequence). The sample belongs to a study of CXCR3-negative and CXCR3-positive naive CD8 T cells. General study findings and limits: Comparison of naive cells showed more hydrophobic TRB CDR3s in CXCR3-positive than in CXCR3-negative naive cells.

The sample was naive CXCR3+ CD8+ T cells from blood. The subset was: CD45RO-CCR7+CD27+CD95- naive CD8+ T cells expressing CXCR3 (TNR3+). The receptor was derived from a human donor in good health. Some clones in this sample may be carry-over from other donors' samples. This chain uses TRBV7-9 with TRBJ2-2; TCRdb proposes TRBD1, but this gene call is untestable without DNA. The chain's CDR3 is CASILLQGITGELFF.